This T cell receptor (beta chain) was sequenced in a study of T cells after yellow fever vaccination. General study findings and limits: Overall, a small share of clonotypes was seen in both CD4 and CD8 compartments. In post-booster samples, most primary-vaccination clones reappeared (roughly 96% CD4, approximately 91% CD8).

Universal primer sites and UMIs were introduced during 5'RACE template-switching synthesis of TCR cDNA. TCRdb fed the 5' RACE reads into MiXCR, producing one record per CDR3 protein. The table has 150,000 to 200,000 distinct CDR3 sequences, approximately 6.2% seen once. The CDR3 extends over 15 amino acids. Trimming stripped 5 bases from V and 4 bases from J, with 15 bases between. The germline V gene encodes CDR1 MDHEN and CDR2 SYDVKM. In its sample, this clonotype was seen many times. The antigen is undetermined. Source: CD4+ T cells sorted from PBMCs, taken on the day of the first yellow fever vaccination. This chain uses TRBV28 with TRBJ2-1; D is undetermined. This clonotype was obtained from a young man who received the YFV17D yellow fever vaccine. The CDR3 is CASSPTAQVYNEQFF. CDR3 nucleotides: TGTGCCAGCAGTCCAACAGCCCAGGTTTACAATGAGCAGTTCTTC.